The 22 T cell receptor beta chains below come from one sample, sequenced in a study of cytomegalovirus exposure and HLA in healthy donors. This PCR relied on a set of 60 Vbeta primers and 13 Jbeta primers. Some clones are missing from TCRdb's copy, which holds only in-frame ones; the method was immunoSEQ multiplex PCR. This sample yields approximately 220,000 clones, of which approximately 80% are seen a single time; 15% to 19% belongs to the top ten. Input material: PBMCs. The receptors were gathered from a man in his forties or fifties in good health and CMV-seronegative.

With respect to this clone: Germline and junction disagree at one end, which may indicate a read error. The rearrangement links TRBV7-9 to TRBJ2-7; 8 bases match TRBD1. The CDR3 length is 16 residues. Per germline, CDR1 SEHNR and CDR2 FQNEAQ (reference sequence). CDR3 sequence reads: CSSSLTPGQASYEQYF. CDR3 sequence (DNA): TGTTCCAGCAGTTTGACCCCGGGACAGGCCTCCTACGAGCAGTACTTC.

The J gene is TRBJ2-7, the V gene TRBV6-1; a weak D match, TRBD2 (6 bases). CDR1 and CDR2 from the germline V gene are MNHNS and SASEGT. This CDR3 is built from 14 residues. Trimming removed 6 bases at V and 4 bases at J, with 16 bases between. CDR3 loop: CASRGSGNSYEQYF. The CDR3 DNA reads as TGTGCCAGCAGGGGTAGCGGTAATTCGTACGAGCAGTACTTC.

The V gene is TRBV7-3, the J gene TRBJ1-3; TRBD1 might be the D (6 bases). This CDR3 has 15 residues. V lost 1 base and J 2 bases, leaving 9 bases between the germline ends. CDR1 and CDR2 from the germline V gene are SGHTA and FQGTGA. The CDR3 protein is CASSLNRDPGNTIYF. CDR3 nucleotide sequence: TGTGCCAGCAGCTTAAACAGGGACCCTGGAAACACCATATATTTT. Together with reference TRBV7-3 and TRBJ1-3, the CDR3 gives the full variable domain: GAGVSQTPSNKVTEKGKYVELRCDPISGHTALYWYRQSLGQGPEFLIYFQGTGAADDSGLPNDRFFAVRPEGSVSTLKIQRTERGDSAVYLCASSLNRDPGNTIYFGEGSWLTVV.

This sequence joins TRBV10-3 and TRBJ2-5; D remains ambiguous. Germline-derived CDR1 and CDR2 are ENHRY and SYGVKD. The CDR3 extends over 12 amino acids. With 7 bases removed from V and 3 bases from J, the gap between germline ends came to 9 bases. The CDR3 DNA is TGTGCCATCAAGCTAATAAAAGAGACCCAGTACTTC. This codes for CAIKLIKETQYF.

The chain couples TRBV27 to TRBJ2-3; 13 positions match TRBD2. Trimming took 6 bases from V and 0 from J; bases not matched to a gene: 0. Germline CDR1 is MNHEY and CDR2 is SMNVEV (reference sequence). There are 15 residues in the CDR3. The CDR3 coding sequence is TGTGCCAGCAGGGGACTAGCGGGGAGCACAGATACGCAGTATTTT. It is translated as CASRGLAGSTDTQYF.

V gene TRBV18 combines with J gene TRBJ1-6; D is perhaps TRBD1 (5 bases). V was clipped by 5 bases and J by 5 bases, with 10 bases between them. Germline V lookup: CDR1 KGHSH, CDR2 LQKENI. The CDR3 length is 14 residues. The chain's CDR3 is CASSEGANNSPLHF. Here the CDR3 DNA reads TGTGCCAGCTCAGAAGGGGCGAATAATTCACCCCTCCACTTT.

The V call is TRBV18, the J call TRBJ1-3; D gene ambiguous. V dropped 0 bases and J dropped 0 bases, with 9 bases sitting between them. Germline V gene data show CDR1 as KGHSH and CDR2 as LQKENI. This CDR3 comprises 16 residues. CDR3 sequence (DNA): TGTGCCAGCTCACCACCGGGCAGGTACTCTGGAAACACCATATATTTT. It is translated as CASSPPGRYSGNTIYF. Full variable domain (rest looked up from reference TRBV18 and TRBJ1-3): NAGVMQNPRHLVRRRGQEARLRCSPMKGHSHVYWYRQLPEEGLKFMVYLQKENIIDESGMPKERFSAEFPKEGPSILRIQQVVRGDSAAYFCASSPPGRYSGNTIYFGEGSWLTVV.

This clone has more than one count but fewer than ten. This chain connects TRBV27 to TRBJ2-3; D is ambiguous. V was shortened by 4 bases and J by 5 bases, with 7 bases between the two germline ends. This CDR3 comprises 12 residues. CDR1 and CDR2 from the germline V gene are MNHEY and SMNVEV (reference sequence). CDR3 loop: CASSSSGDTQYF. The CDR3 nucleotides read TGTGCCAGCAGTTCCTCGGGAGATACGCAGTATTTT.

The chain has TRBV7-9 and TRBJ2-1; 13 bases match TRBD2. Germline V gene lookup returns CDR1 SEHNR and CDR2 FQNEAQ (reference sequence). Trimming at V came to 7 bases and at J to 10 bases, leaving 13 bases not matched to a gene. The CDR3 sequence is 16 residues long. DNA for the CDR3: TGTGCCAGCACCGGGTGGACTAGCGGGAGTTCGGAGGAGCAGTTCTTC. It is translated as CASTGWTSGSSEEQFF.

The chain carries TRBV27 and TRBJ2-7; 15 bases map to TRBD2. Germline CDR1 and CDR2: MNHEY and SMNVEV (reference sequence). J was trimmed by 3 bases and V by 6 bases; bases with no gene match: 6. The CDR3 runs 16 residues. CDR3 sequence: CASRGLAGGLGYEQYF. CDR3 sequence (DNA): TGTGCCAGCAGAGGACTAGCGGGAGGGTTAGGCTACGAGCAGTACTTC.

V usage is TRBV27 and J usage is TRBJ1-6; no clear D gene. This CDR3 contains 14 residues. Germline CDR1 and CDR2: MNHEY and SMNVEV (reference sequence). The V gene lost 4 bases and the J gene lost 10 bases, with 14 bases spanning the gap. CDR3 coding DNA: TGTGCCAGCAGTTCTCTTGAGGTTAGCTCACCCCTCCACTTT. It codes for CASSSLEVSSPLHF.

The chain links TRBV7-6 to TRBJ2-7, with 8 positions matching TRBD1. This CDR3 is 14 amino acids long. J was trimmed by 6 bases and V by 5 bases; bases with no gene match: 9. Per germline, CDR1 SGHVS and CDR2 FNYEAQ. CDR3 nucleotide sequence: TGTGCCAGCAGCCCGACAGGGGTGAGGAGCGAGCAGTACTTC. Amino acid sequence: CASSPTGVRSEQYF.

This clone was picked up a small number of times. The chain is built from TRBV25-1 and TRBJ1-1; D is undetermined. Germline CDR1 and CDR2: MGHDK and SYGVNS. The CDR3 has 13 residues. Deletions cut 4 bases from V and 0 bases from J, with 6 bases between. CDR3 amino acids: CASSAIMNTEAFF. In DNA, the CDR3 is TGTGCCAGCAGTGCTATCATGAACACTGAAGCTTTCTTT.

This chain links TRBV20-1 with TRBJ1-2; no definite D call. V was pared by 2 bases and J by 5 bases, with 6 bases between. This CDR3 spans 11 amino acids. CDR1 is DFQATT and CDR2 is SNEGSKA in the germline V gene (reference sequence). The CDR3 region is CSARFSYGYTF. The DNA for the CDR3 is TGCAGTGCTAGATTTAGTTATGGCTACACCTTC.

The chain has TRBV6-5 and TRBJ1-2; no clear D. The V and J ends lost 5 bases and 0 bases respectively, with 7 bases between them. In germline, CDR1 is MNHEY, CDR2 SVGAGI. The CDR3 consists of 13 residues. The CDR3 reads CASSMSSNYGYTF. The CDR3 DNA follows: TGTGCCAGCAGTATGAGTTCTAACTATGGCTACACCTTC.

The rearrangement joins TRBV27 to TRBJ1-6; a weak D match, TRBD1 (5 bases). V dropped 6 bases and J dropped 2 bases, with 11 bases sitting between them. This CDR3 is 15 amino acids long. Per the germline V gene, CDR1 is MNHEY and CDR2 is SMNVEV (reference sequence). Written as DNA, the CDR3 is TGTGCCAGCAGCGGGGGGGGACCCTATAATTCACCCCTCCACTTT. Its translation: CASSGGGPYNSPLHF.

The V call is TRBV28, the J call TRBJ2-2, with a possible D match to TRBD2 (6 bases). Deletions cut 3 bases from V and 7 bases from J, with 12 bases between. Per germline, CDR1 MDHEN and CDR2 SYDVKM. There are 14 residues in the CDR3. The CDR3 DNA reads as TGTGCCAGCAGTTTGGGCGGGATGGGCGGGGAGCTGTTTTTT. Protein product: CASSLGGMGGELFF.

This rearrangement joins TRBV6-5 to TRBJ2-1; 9 bases fit TRBD2. The junction had 7 bases not matched to a gene; V was cut back by 8 bases and J by 2 bases. Germline lookup yields CDR1 MNHEY and CDR2 SVGAGI. This CDR3 has 15 amino acids. DNA of the CDR3: TGTGCCAGCTCCGTAGGGACTAGCACCTACAATGAGCAGTTCTTC. Residues: CASSVGTSTYNEQFF.

V usage is TRBV6-5 and J usage is TRBJ1-6, with 7 bases aligning to TRBD1. This CDR3 comprises 13 residues. Germline CDR1 reads MNHEY; CDR2 reads SVGAGI. V was clipped by 8 bases and J by 10 bases; unmatched bases: 8. The CDR3 loop is CASGPGDSSPLHF. The CDR3 DNA reads TGTGCCAGCGGACCAGGGGACAGCTCACCCCTCCACTTT.

The V gene is TRBV15, the J gene TRBJ1-5; unclear D gene. This CDR3 is built from 12 residues. V lost 9 bases, J lost 5 bases, and 11 bases lay in between. The germline CDR1 and CDR2 sequences are LNHNV and YYDKDF (reference sequence). The CDR3 sequence: CATRLGDQPQHF. The CDR3 nucleotides are TGTGCCACTCGGCTCGGGGATCAGCCCCAGCATTTT.

J is TRBJ2-2 and V is TRBV13, with 7 bases identical to TRBD1. The germline gives CDR1 PRHDT, CDR2 FYEKMQ (reference sequence). Unmatched junction bases numbered 0, after V lost 4 bases and J lost 1 base. This CDR3 comprises 14 residues. The CDR3 DNA reads TGTGCCAGCAGCTGGGACAGGAACACCGGGGAGCTGTTTTTT. Protein sequence: CASSWDRNTGELFF. Complete variable domain (other parts from reference TRBV13 and TRBJ2-2): AAGVIQSPRHLIKEKRETATLKCYPIPRHDTVYWYQQGPGQDPQFLISFYEKMQSDKGSIPDRFSAQQFSDYHSELNMSSLELGDSALYFCASSWDRNTGELFFGEGSRLTVL.

J is TRBJ2-1 and V is TRBV2; the match to TRBD1 covers 8 bases. CDR3 size: 14 residues. CDR1 is SNHLY and CDR2 is FYNNEI in the germline V gene. Losses at the gene ends were 1 base for V and 8 bases for J; bases not matched to a gene: 4. CDR3 residues: CASSEVAGGDEQFF. CDR3 sequence (DNA): TGTGCCAGCAGTGAAGTGGCAGGGGGCGATGAGCAGTTCTTC.